The clone carrying this TCR beta chain was seen a few times. What it binds is not known. J was trimmed by 1 base and V by 2 bases; bases with no gene match: 4. Germline V gene lookup returns CDR1 SGHRS and CDR2 YFSETQ. CDR3 length: 15 amino acids. This entry belongs to a study of cytomegalovirus exposure and HLA in healthy donors. Study observations and caveats: Available immune exposure information covered CMV serostatus only.

The study ran its PCR with 60 Vbeta and 13 Jbeta primers. Profiled with immunoSEQ multiplex PCR; TCRdb holds only in-frame clones, not every one. In the table there are 200,000 to 250,000 clones, about 82% of which are singletons. The sample was PBMCs. The chain couples TRBV5-1 to TRBJ2-3, with 7 bases aligning to TRBD2. This receptor was taken from a man aged 25 to 40 in good health and CMV-seronegative. CDR3: CASSFSSGGTDTQYF. CDR3 in DNA: TGCGCCAGCAGCTTCAGCAGCGGGGGCACAGATACGCAGTATTTT.